These 18 T cell receptor beta chains came from one sample sequenced in a study of immune evolution from preneoplasia to lung adenocarcinoma. This table comes from immunoSEQ multiplex PCR, and its TCRdb copy is limited to in-frame clones, with some not included. The sample gives some 5,000 clones, approximately 72% of which show up once; roughly 8.6% is in the top ten. The sample consisted of FFPE normal lung tissue adjacent to the tumor. These receptors were collected from a person aged 50-75 years with lung adenocarcinoma.

The sample holds a few counts of this clone. V and J are TRBV19 and TRBJ2-5; D is unclear. CDR3 size: 11 residues. Trimming took 3 bases from V and 2 from J, leaving 1 base between them. Germline V lookup: CDR1 LNHDA, CDR2 SQIVND (reference sequence). CDR3 sequence (DNA): TGTGCCAGTAGTATTCAAGAGACCCAGTACTTC. This translates into CASSIQETQYF.

By share, this clone ranks as medium-sized (0.01 to 0.1%). This rearrangement joins TRBV4-1 to TRBJ1-3; no reliable D call. V lost 3 bases and J 1 base, leaving 10 bases between the germline ends. The CDR3 consists of 15 residues. Germline values: CDR1 MGHRA, CDR2 YSYEKL. CDR3 loop: CASSQEERSGNTIYF. The DNA of the CDR3 is TGCGCCAGCAGCCAGGAAGAGAGGTCTGGAAACACCATATATTTT.

The chain joins TRBV30 to TRBJ2-7, with 11 bases aligning to TRBD2. CDR3 length equals 17 residues. V shed 3 bases, J shed 0 bases, and the junction held 10 bases outside the gene matches. Germline V CDR1 and CDR2: GTSNPN, SVGIG (reference sequence). The CDR3 coding sequence is TGTGCCTGGAGCCTGGGACTAGCGGAGTCACTCTCCTACGAGCAGTACTTC. Its protein product is CAWSLGLAESLSYEQYF. Together with reference TRBV30 and TRBJ2-7, the CDR3 gives the full variable domain: SQTIHQWPATLVQPVGSPLSLECTVEGTSNPNLYWYRQAAGRGLQLLFYSVGIGQISSEVPQNLSASRPQDRQFILSSKKLLLSDSGFYLCAWSLGLAESLSYEQYFGPGTRLTVT.

The V call is TRBV11-2, the J call TRBJ1-1; 11 bases are a match to TRBD1. Germline CDR1 reads SGHAT; CDR2 reads FQNNGV. V was pared by 4 bases and J by 7 bases, with 2 bases of the junction left unmatched. The CDR3 length is 13 residues. Here the CDR3 reads CASSSDRGLEAFF. CDR3 bases: TGTGCCAGCAGCTCGGACAGGGGGCTTGAAGCTTTCTTT.

The genes are TRBV30 and TRBJ1-5; no firm D call. Germline V gene data show CDR1 as GTSNPN and CDR2 as SVGIG (reference sequence). V was trimmed by 2 bases and J by 1 base, leaving 12 bases between them. This CDR3 is built from 15 residues. Here the CDR3 reads CAWSLKRVSNQPQHF. In DNA form, the CDR3 reads TGTGCCTGGAGTCTCAAGAGGGTGAGCAATCAGCCCCAGCATTTT.

This clone was observed a few times. The chain has TRBV18 and TRBJ1-2; TRBD1 matches at 8 bases. Germline lookup yields CDR1 KGHSH and CDR2 LQKENI. V lost 3 bases and J lost 0; bases outside the gene matches: 6. The length of the CDR3 is 16 residues. Written as DNA, the CDR3 is TGTGCCAGCTCACCGAACCAGGGGGCGACTAACTATGGCTACACCTTC. Amino acids: CASSPNQGATNYGYTF.

V usage is TRBV5-4 and J usage is TRBJ2-4; D gene uncertain. The CDR3 contains 13 residues. In germline, CDR1 is SGHNT, CDR2 YYREEE (reference sequence). V lost 1 base to trimming and J lost 5 bases, with 7 bases between them. The CDR3 protein is CASSLSQENIQYF. In nucleotides, the CDR3 is TGTGCCAGCAGCTTGTCTCAGGAAAACATTCAGTACTTC.

This clone was found once. The V call is TRBV14, the J call TRBJ1-2, with 12 bases lining up with TRBD1. The germline gives CDR1 SGHDN, CDR2 FVKESK. CDR3 size: 17 residues. V lost 0 bases, J lost 8 bases, and 10 bases stayed unmatched. The CDR3 region is CASSQDNGDRGLEGYTF. The CDR3 DNA is TGTGCCAGCAGCCAAGATAACGGGGACAGGGGGCTGGAAGGCTACACCTTC.

The V gene is TRBV5-6, the J gene TRBJ2-1; a weak D match, TRBD1 (6 bases). The CDR3 extends over 16 amino acids. Germline V lookup: CDR1 SGHDT, CDR2 YYEEEE. V gave up 3 bases and J gave up 3 bases, with 16 bases separating them. This CDR3 reads CASSSDQGQRYNEQFF. The DNA of the CDR3 is TGTGCCAGCAGCTCCGACCAGGGGCAACGCTACAATGAGCAGTTCTTC.

The chain employs TRBV28 and TRBJ2-7, with 7 positions matching TRBD1. The V and J ends lost 1 base and 12 bases, in that order; junction bases with no gene match: 9. Germline V gene sequence: CDR1 MDHEN, CDR2 SYDVKM. This CDR3 comprises 13 residues. CDR3: CASSLSHVRGRYF. Here the CDR3 DNA reads TGTGCCAGCAGTTTATCCCATGTGAGGGGGCGGTACTTC.

The V call is TRBV25-1, the J call TRBJ2-2; 7 bases map to TRBD1. The length of the CDR3 is 16 residues. The junction had 4 bases not matched to a gene; V was cut back by 2 bases and J by 1 base. Germline V gene data show CDR1 as MGHDK and CDR2 as SYGVNS. The CDR3 here is CASSEDRARNTGELFF. In DNA form, the CDR3 reads TGTGCCAGCAGTGAAGACAGGGCCAGGAACACCGGGGAGCTGTTTTTT. Full variable domain (outside the CDR3, taken from reference TRBV25-1 and TRBJ2-2): EADIYQTPRYLVIGTGKKITLECSQTMGHDKMYWYQQDPGMELHLIHYSYGVNSTEKGDLSSESTVSRIRTEHFPLTLESARPSHTSQYLCASSEDRARNTGELFFGEGSRLTVL.

V is TRBV11-1 and J is TRBJ2-5, with 7 bases identical to TRBD1. V was clipped by 6 bases and J by 11 bases; unmatched bases: 6. This CDR3 spans 11 amino acids. CDR1 and CDR2 (germline): SGHAT, FQDESV (reference sequence). CDR3 loop: CASRAGTEQYF. The CDR3 nucleotides read TGTGCCAGCAGAGCTGGGACAGAGCAGTACTTC.

The V and J genes are TRBV7-2 and TRBJ2-1; a possible D gene is TRBD2 (6 bases). Per the germline V gene, CDR1 is SGHTA and CDR2 is FQGNSA. Between the trimmed V and J ends, which lost 5 bases and 6 bases, there was a span of 14 bases. The CDR3 is 14 amino acids. The DNA for the CDR3 is TGTGCCAGCAGCCCGGGGGTGCAGCTCAATGAGCAGTTCTTC. Translation gives CASSPGVQLNEQFF. Using reference TRBV7-2 and TRBJ2-1 for the parts outside the CDR3, the full variable domain is GAGVSQSPSNKVTEKGKDVELRCDPISGHTALYWYRQSLGQGLEFLIYFQGNSAPDKSGLPSDRFSAERTGGSVSTLTIQRTQQEDSAVYLCASSPGVQLNEQFFGPGTRLTVL.

This CDR3 reads CASLPSGSNYGYTF. The CDR3 DNA reads TGTGCCAGCCTACCCTCGGGGAGTAACTATGGCTACACCTTC. The V and J genes are TRBV27 and TRBJ1-2; D is ambiguous. Germline values: CDR1 MNHEY, CDR2 SMNVEV (reference sequence). Trimming took off 8 bases at V and 1 base at J, with 14 bases between the two ends. This CDR3 has 14 residues.

The V gene is TRBV29-1, the J gene TRBJ1-3, with a tentative D call TRBD1 (5 bases). Per the germline V gene, CDR1 is SQVTM and CDR2 is ANQGSEA. The CDR3 contains 12 residues. The V and J ends lost 7 bases and 3 bases respectively, with 10 bases between them. CDR3 protein: CSAEQGGNTIYF. CDR3 coding DNA: TGCAGCGCCGAGCAGGGTGGAAACACCATATATTTT.

The chain has TRBV1 and TRBJ2-5. TRBV1 is shown as a pseudogene. This CDR3 has 15 residues. CDR3 sequence: CTSSQGSNRQETQYF. CDR3 coding DNA: TGCACCAGCAGCCAAGGCAGCAACCGACAAGAGACCCAGTACTTC.

This clone was seen a few times. J is TRBJ2-5 and V is TRBV7-6; D might be TRBD1 (7 bases). V shed 5 bases and J shed 7 bases, with 14 bases lying between them. CDR3 length equals 13 residues. Germline V CDR1 and CDR2: SGHVS, FNYEAQ. CDR3 amino acids: CASSPEQGGTQYF. The CDR3 coding sequence is TGTGCCAGCAGCCCAGAGCAGGGGGGGACCCAGTACTTC.

About this clone: Other nucleotide sequences in the sample specify the same CDR3. The rearrangement joins TRBV6-1 to TRBJ2-5; D is perhaps TRBD1 or TRBD2 (5 bases each). The germline V gene has CDR1 MNHNS and CDR2 SASEGT. This CDR3 comprises 14 residues. V dropped 3 bases and J dropped 5 bases, with 13 bases sitting between them. The CDR3 bases are TGTGCCAGCAGTGATGGGGGTAGTATCGAGACCCAGTACTTC. This translates into CASSDGGSIETQYF.